This TCR beta chain is drawn from a study of blood T cells in healthy people across ages (dated by TCRdb to the mid-2010s). Turning to the overall study: Template switching captured roughly one uniquely barcoded TCR beta cDNA molecule per two T cells in model experiments. Age-related changes in TCR beta repertoire diversity were measured in the study by deep sequencing normalized with unique cDNA molecular identifiers. The donors were divided into four age groups: young (average around 17 years), middle-aged (approximately 39), aged (around 59) and long-lived (about 90). To avoid experimental bias, donors of different ages were spread randomly across the sequencing lanes. Two additional independent replicas of 1 million unique cDNA reads from the same blood draw were analyzed for two donors (one aged 18 to 30 and one aged 80 or older).

The CDR3 contains 12 residues, cysteine and phenylalanine counted. Solely the CDR3 DNA is kept, with 36 bases framed from the first base. Germline trimming amounts to 7 bases on V and 9 bases on J, with 9 as the count of junction bases outside the gene matches. Taken from the germline V gene (reference sequence), the CDR1 and CDR2 loops are DFQATT and SNEGSKA. Donors were under 40 systemically healthy Caucasian individuals from Russia aged 6 to 90 years. Ten milliliters of peripheral blood were drawn from each donor into EDTA-treated Vacutainer tubes. Ficoll-Paque density-gradient centrifugation was used to isolate PBMCs, with at least 6.5 million obtained per sample. Total RNA, at least 5 micrograms per sample, was extracted from PBMCs with Trizol reagent. For every donor, flow cytometry on a PBMC aliquot measured the percentage of naive CD45RAhigh/CD27high T cells. Notes on this clonotype: This clone's antigen is unknown. Per-base quality was not reported, and no clone a single base away is much larger than it.

Broader findings and caveats from the paper: There was a strong correlation between observed TCR beta diversity and the percentage of naive T cells measured by flow cytometry. Total diversity estimates from one million sequenced T cells were considered lower bounds and underestimates. Because profiling used bulk unsorted PBMCs, naive and antigen-experienced compartments could not be compared conclusively. Observed TCR beta diversity per million T cells fell roughly linearly with age, and a significant reduction was already apparent by age roughly 40. The CMV infection status of donors was not known, potentially confounding age-related changes in expanded clonotypes. The long-lived group showed more naive CD4+ T cells, fewer expanded clones and increased TCR diversity than the aged group, suggesting age selection.

Libraries were prepared through 5' RACE. These reads were obtained on an Illumina HiSeq 2500. A second roughly 6 to 11 cycle PCR used a sample-barcoded 5' primer and a J-beta primer mix. A template-switch 5' adaptor carrying 12 random nucleotides introduced a unique molecular identifier onto each TCR beta cDNA molecule. At least 3 million CDR3-containing paired-end reads were obtained from each sample. All of the RNA was converted into first-strand cDNA using the Mint cDNA synthesis kit, with a TRBC-specific oligonucleotide serving as the primer. Following uracil-DNA glycosylase treatment, all cDNA underwent a first 18-cycle PCR with the universal primers M1SS and BC2_uni_R. Processing in the source paper ran as follows. For normalization, 1 million high-quality reads were randomly selected from each sample, with every read carrying a distinct molecular identifier. Instead of being binned into consensus sequences, reads that shared molecular identifiers were thrown out. MiTCR, set to a Q25 quality threshold and the strictest error-elimination algorithm, was used for CDR3 identification, clonotype clustering and error correction. Lower-bound total TCR beta diversity was estimated with a nonparametric unseen species model using Euler transformation. TCRdb itself trimmed the public reads at Q25 with fastp, ran MiXCR and retained productive beta chains. Every entry covers one CDR3 protein and lists the most common genes and DNA from its rows. The V and J calls and clone size are TCRdb's, not the authors'. Here the sample has 650,000 to 800,000 distinct CDR3 sequences; more than 40% occur a single time. Nearly 20% of the sample belongs to the ten largest clones.

Sequencing was carried out using blood. This receptor was taken from a man in his 60s in good health. The V and J segments used are TRBV20-1 and TRBJ1-2, with 9 central nucleotides matching TRBD1. This receptor has the CDR3 CSGTGDLGSYTF. The nucleotides read TGCAGTGGGACAGGGGATTTGGGTAGCTACACCTTC.